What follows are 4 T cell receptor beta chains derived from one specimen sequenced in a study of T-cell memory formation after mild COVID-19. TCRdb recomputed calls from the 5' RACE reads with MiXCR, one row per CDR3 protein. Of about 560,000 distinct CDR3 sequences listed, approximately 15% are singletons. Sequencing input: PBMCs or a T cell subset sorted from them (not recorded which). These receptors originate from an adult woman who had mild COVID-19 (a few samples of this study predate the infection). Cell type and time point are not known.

The CDR3 region is CASSPLSGGTNTGELFF. CDR3 bases: TGTGCCAGCAGCCCCCTTAGCGGGGGGACCAACACCGGGGAGCTGTTTTTT. The chain recombines TRBV4-2 with TRBJ2-2; 10 nucleotides line up with TRBD2. CDR1 is LGHNA and CDR2 is YNFKEQ in the germline V gene. The CDR3 covers 17 residues. Trimming at V came to 4 bases and at J to 2 bases, leaving 7 bases not matched to a gene.

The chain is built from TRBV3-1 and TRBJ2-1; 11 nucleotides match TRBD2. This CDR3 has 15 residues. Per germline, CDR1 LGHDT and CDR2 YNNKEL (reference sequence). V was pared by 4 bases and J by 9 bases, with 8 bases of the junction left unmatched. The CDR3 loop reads CASSPLSGGAFEQFF. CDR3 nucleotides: TGTGCCAGCAGCCCTCTTAGCGGGGGGGCCTTTGAGCAGTTCTTC.

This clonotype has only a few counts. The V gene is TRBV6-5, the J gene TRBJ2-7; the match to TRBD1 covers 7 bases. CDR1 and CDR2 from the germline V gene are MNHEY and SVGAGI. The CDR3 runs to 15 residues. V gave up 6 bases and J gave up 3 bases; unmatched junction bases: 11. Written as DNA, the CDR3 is TGTGCCAGCAGCCCGGCAGGGGGAACCAGCTACGAGCAGTACTTC. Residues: CASSPAGGTSYEQYF.

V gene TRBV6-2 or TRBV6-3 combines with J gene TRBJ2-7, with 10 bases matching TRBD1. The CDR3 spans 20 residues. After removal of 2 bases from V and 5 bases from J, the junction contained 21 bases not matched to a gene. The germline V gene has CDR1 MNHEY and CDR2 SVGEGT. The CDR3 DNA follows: TGTGCCAGCAGTTACGGGTTAGTCTCCGGGACAGGGGATTCTGGTCACGAGCAGTACTTC. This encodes CASSYGLVSGTGDSGHEQYF.